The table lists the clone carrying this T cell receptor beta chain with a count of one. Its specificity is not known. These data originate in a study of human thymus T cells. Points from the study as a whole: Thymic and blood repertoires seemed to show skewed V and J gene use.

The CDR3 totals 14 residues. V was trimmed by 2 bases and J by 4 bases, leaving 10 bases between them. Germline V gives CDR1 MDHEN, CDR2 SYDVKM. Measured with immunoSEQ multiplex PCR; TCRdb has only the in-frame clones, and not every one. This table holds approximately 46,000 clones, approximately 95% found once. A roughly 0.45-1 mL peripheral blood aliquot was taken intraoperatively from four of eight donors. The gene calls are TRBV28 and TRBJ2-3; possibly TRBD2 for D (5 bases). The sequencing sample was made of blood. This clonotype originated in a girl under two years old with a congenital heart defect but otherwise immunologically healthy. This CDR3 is CASSLRGHPDTQYF. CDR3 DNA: TGTGCCAGCAGTTTAAGAGGGCATCCAGATACGCAGTATTTT. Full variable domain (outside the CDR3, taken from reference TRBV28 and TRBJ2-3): DVKVTQSSRYLVKRTGEKVFLECVQDMDHENMFWYRQDPGLGLRLIYFSYDVKMKEKGDIPEGYSVSREKKERFSLILESASTNQTSMYLCASSLRGHPDTQYFGPGTRLTVL.